Listed below are T cell receptor beta chains from one sample, sequenced in a study of T cell responses to AZD1222 COVID-19 vaccine. TCRdb keeps only in-frame clones here, not all; method: immunoSEQ multiplex PCR. The sample lists fewer than 150,000 clones, about 91% occurring once. Sequenced here: peripheral blood, sampled on day 0 of AZD1222 vaccination. The receptors stem from an adult in good health. Both conserved end residues are part of each CDR3. D genes are given only for firm matches. Size tells how often a clone was seen (once, few, many) or the class of an expanded clone, and some rows leave it out.

abundance	d_gene	v_gene	j_gene	CDR3nt	CDR3aa
.	.	TRBV2	TRBJ1-2	TGTGCCAGCAGTGCCGAGGCCCTCTATGGCTACACCTTC	CASSAEALYGYTF
.	.	TRBV5-1	TRBJ2-6	TGCGCCAGCAGCTTGGTGGCCAACGTCCTGACTTTC	CASSLVANVLTF
.	TRBD1	TRBV5-4	TRBJ2-7	TGTGCCAGCAGTCCGGACAGGGGGAATTACTACGAGCAGTACTTC	CASSPDRGNYYEQYF
once	.	TRBV27	TRBJ1-5	TGTGCCAGCAGTTTATCGGGAGGCAATCAGCCCCAGCATTTT	CASSLSGGNQPQHF
once	.	TRBV11-2	TRBJ2-7	TGTGCCAGCAGCTCGATCGGCGTTTACGAGCAGTACTTC	CASSSIGVYEQYF
.	TRBD1	TRBV7-2	TRBJ1-1	TGTGCCAGCAGCCCCCGGACAGGGAGGATGAACACTGAAGCTTTCTTT	CASSPRTGRMNTEAFF
.	TRBD1	TRBV27	TRBJ1-5	TGTGCCAGCAGTTTAACAGGGGGTTATAGCAATCAGCCCCAGCATTTT	CASSLTGGYSNQPQHF
.	.	TRBV2	TRBJ1-5	TGTGCCAGCAGTGAAACAGATTATAGCAATCAGCCCCAGCATTTT	CASSETDYSNQPQHF
few	TRBD1	TRBV5-5	TRBJ1-2	TGTGCCAGCAGCCCGAGGGCAGGGGGCGACTATGGCTACACCTTC	CASSPRAGGDYGYTF
.	.	TRBV28	TRBJ1-3	TGTGCCAGCAGTTTTCCCGGGCACGGAAACACCATATATTTT	CASSFPGHGNTIYF
.	.	TRBV19	TRBJ2-7	TGTGCCAGTAGTATGGCATTACGGGGCGAGCAGTACTTC	CASSMALRGEQYF
.	.	TRBV25-1	TRBJ2-7	TGTGCCAGCATTGCAGACCGGACCTACGAGCAGTACTTC	CASIADRTYEQYF
.	.	TRBV29-1	TRBJ1-1	TGCAGCGTCCTACCCCCAGGGCGCACTGAAGCTTTCTTT	CSVLPPGRTEAFF
.	.	TRBV7-8	TRBJ2-1	TGTGCCAGCATGGGGGTACCCAACACCAATGAGCAGTTCTTC	CASMGVPNTNEQFF
.	.	TRBV9	TRBJ1-3	TGTGCCAGCAGCCAACCTCGGGGCACCATATATTTT	CASSQPRGTIYF
.	TRBD1	TRBV5-1	TRBJ2-7	TGCGCCAGCAGCCCCACGACAGGGGGCATGTACGAGCAGTACTTC	CASSPTTGGMYEQYF
.	TRBD1	TRBV12-3/TRBV12-4	TRBJ1-5	TGTGCCAGCAGTCCTTGGACAGGGACACCCCAGCATTTT	CASSPWTGTPQHF
.	.	TRBV2	TRBJ1-2	TGTGCCAGCAGTGACGTACTAGGCTATGGCTACACCTTC	CASSDVLGYGYTF
.	.	TRBV13	TRBJ1-6	TGTGCCAGCAGCTTAGACGGTTCACCCCTCCACTTT	CASSLDGSPLHF
.	.	TRBV6-5	TRBJ2-7	TGTGCCAGCAGTTATGGGACAAGACCCTACGAGCAGTACTTC	CASSYGTRPYEQYF
.	.	TRBV6-5	TRBJ2-7	TGTGCCAGCAGTTTAGGCCCCTCCTACGAGCAGTACTTC	CASSLGPSYEQYF
.	.	TRBV19	TRBJ2-3	TGTGCCAGTAGTATAGGTAATGGACGTTCAGATACGCAGTATTTT	CASSIGNGRSDTQYF
few	.	TRBV5-1	TRBJ2-4	TGCGCCAGCAGCTTGGCCGGAGAGGGAGGAAACATTCAGTACTTC	CASSLAGEGGNIQYF
.	.	TRBV28	TRBJ2-7	TGTGCCAGCAGTAAAATCTCCGGGGCACAATACGAGCAGTACTTC	CASSKISGAQYEQYF
once	.	TRBV28	TRBJ2-7	TGTGCCAGCAGTTCTGGCAGCTCCTACGAGCAGTACTTC	CASSSGSSYEQYF
.	.	TRBV7-3	TRBJ2-1	TGTGCCAGCAGCTTCAGGCGGGGACTGCAGGATGAGCAGTTCTTC	CASSFRRGLQDEQFF
.	TRBD2	TRBV9	TRBJ2-7	TGTGCCGGCCGACTAGCGGGAGTCGAGCAGTACTTC	CAGRLAGVEQYF
.	TRBD2	TRBV12-5	TRBJ2-1	TGTGCTAGTGGTTTTGGCGGGGGGTACAATGAGCAGTTCTTC	CASGFGGGYNEQFF
.	.	TRBV5-1	TRBJ2-7	TGCGCCAGCAGCAGAGGGGACACCTCCTACGAGCAGTACTTC	CASSRGDTSYEQYF
.	.	TRBV12-3/TRBV12-4	TRBJ1-5	TGTGCCAGCAGTTTAAGTCAGAATCAGCCCCAGCATTTT	CASSLSQNQPQHF